This TCR beta chain was recorded in a study of T-cell reconstitution after alpha-beta-depleted transplantation in children (dated by TCRdb to 2016 to 2017). Broadly, across the study: The study quantitatively tracked T-cell immune reconstitution after TCRalphabeta/CD19-depleted allogeneic hematopoietic cell transplantation in children using TCR repertoire profiling.

The receptor library was made with PCR. Sequenced using an Illumina HiSeq 2500. To normalize quantification of the TCRbeta repertoire, the TCR libraries were built with molecular barcoding that relied on unique molecular identifiers. Using fastp at Q25 and MiXCR, TCRdb reprocessed the public reads and kept productive beta chains. Identical CDR3 protein sequences are pooled into one entry, listed with their most common genes and DNA. The table for this sample lists hundreds of thousands of distinct CDR3 sequences; 16% of them were counted only once. The ten largest account for about 4.6% of the sample. Broader findings and caveats from the paper: In some patients, high TCRbeta diversity at day 60 was attributed to recipient T cells and intrathymic progenitors that had survived conditioning. Over the following months the frequencies of hyperexpanded clones went down, and after one year T-cell counts and TCRbeta diversity were mostly credited to newly produced T cells. About two months after transplant, the apparently early recovery of alphabetaT-cell counts reportedly depended on just several hundred clones that had expanded rapidly and came from non-depleted graft cells.

The treatment or condition label, as the study defines it: allogeneic hematopoietic cell transplantation with graft depleted of TCRalphabeta T cells and CD19 B cells. The transplant recipients were children given TCRalphabeta/CD19-depleted allogeneic hematopoietic cell grafts. The germline V gene provides CDR1 SGHRS and CDR2 YFSETQ. Relative to germline, V is 0 bases shorter and J is 6 bases shorter, with 16 bases between their ends. The CDR3 runs 15 amino acids, cysteine and phenylalanine included. Only the CDR3 DNA is retained, 45 bases long and in frame from the first base. This clonotype was observed a handful of times. Its antigen remains undetermined. No base quality values were provided; no much bigger clone lies one nucleotide off.

The V gene is TRBV5-1 and the J gene is TRBJ2-7, with no confident D gene call. This receptor was taken from a male patient aged 5 to 17 who had a stem cell transplant for acute lymphoblastic leukemia, so the T cells may come from the graft donor. The specimen comprised PBMCs, mostly from graft donor cells, sampled 360 days after TCRalphabeta/CD19-depleted stem cell transplant. The sequenced DNA is TGCGCCAGCAGCTTGGGTGGTACGGTGGTTAGCGAGCAGTACTTC. Its coded protein is CASSLGGTVVSEQYF. The full variable domain, with segments outside the CDR3 supplied by the reference TRBV5-1 and TRBJ2-7 proteins, appears as KAGVTQTPRYLIKTRGQQVTLSCSPISGHRSVSWYQQTPGQGLQFLFEYFSETQRNKGNFPGRFSGRQFSNSRSEMNVSTLELGDSALYLCASSLGGTVVSEQYFGPGTRLTVT.